Included here is one T cell receptor (beta chain) sequence, with context. cDNA came from around 0.5 to 1 ug RNA primed by random hexamers. TCRdb fed the immunoSEQ multiplex PCR reads into MiXCR, producing one record per CDR3 protein. The top ten clones hold approximately 0.12% of a sample with hundreds of thousands of distinct CDR3 sequences, more than 80% of them seen once. The sample belongs to a study of CD8 T cells in Susac syndrome. The source of this sequence is a human donor with multiple sclerosis. Sequencing was done on a sample of CD8+ T cells from PBMCs.

CDR3 amino acids: CASSRSSANSPLHF. The DNA of the CDR3 is TGCGCCAGCAGCCGAAGCTCTGCTAATTCACCCCTCCACTTT. V usage is TRBV4-1 and J usage is TRBJ1-6; D is unclear. The CDR3 runs to 14 residues. In germline, CDR1 is MGHRA, CDR2 YSYEKL. Trimming stripped 4 bases from V and 6 bases from J, with 10 bases between.